This TCR beta chain originates from a study of T cells in Graves' hyperthyroidism and ophthalmopathy. Overall study findings and caveats: From stable hyperthyroidism, ophthalmopathy was set apart by a 13 V-J model.

TCR beta CDR3 regions were amplified from RNA transcripts. The TCR CDR3 was amplified in a first-round RT-PCR using the HTBI primer set. TCRdb used MiXCR to reprocess the multiplex PCR reads, holding one entry per CDR3 protein. This repertoire shows a few hundred thousand distinct CDR3 sequences, less than 25% found once; its top ten account for about 30%. Turning to this clonotype: Its target is not known.

This receptor was taken from a man between 18 and 35 years old with Graves' hyperthyroidism. Sequencing input: blood.

The CDR3, as DNA: TGCAGTGCTCCTCGGCGGAGGATATTGGACACTGAAGCTTTCTTT. Protein product: CSAPRRRILDTEAFF. The rearrangement uses TRBV20-1 and TRBJ1-1, with D unresolved. Deletions cut 5 bases from V and 3 bases from J, with 19 bases between. The CDR3 has 15 amino acids. Germline values: CDR1 DFQATT, CDR2 SNEGSKA (reference sequence).